Each of the 20 T cell receptor beta chains below was sequenced from the same sample in a study of metastatic and nonmetastatic thyroid tumors (dated by TCRdb to the early 2020s). Receptors were amplified or captured by PCR. TCRdb names Illumina HiSeq 4000 as the instrument used. The public reads were run again by TCRdb, first through fastp at Q25 and then through MiXCR, and only productive beta chains were kept. The sample records over 20,000 clones, 11% of which are singletons. The top ten clonotypes cover roughly 8% of the sample. No treatment had been received by any patient before thyroid surgery. Sequencing was done on a sample of blood. All receptors derive from a female donor with papillary thyroid cancer or a benign thyroid nodule (not recorded which). Some clones in this sample may be carry-over from other donors' samples.

On this clone: The CDR3 end shows no conserved phenylalanine or tryptophan, and so a read error is likely. This chain uses TRBV6-2 or TRBV6-3 with TRBJ2-7; 7 bases are a match to TRBD2. CDR3 size: 15 residues. The ends lost 0 bases at V and 6 bases at J; junction bases unmatched: 8. The germline V gene encodes CDR1 MNHEY and CDR2 SVGEGT. Here the CDR3 DNA reads TGTGCCAGCAGTTACTCGCTGTCGGTAGCGGGCGAGCAGTACCTC. As protein: CASSYSLSVAGEQYL.

This rearrangement joins TRBV4-3 to TRBJ2-1; tentative D call: TRBD2 (6 bases). V shed 4 bases and J shed 9 bases, with 19 bases lying between them. The CDR3 consists of 15 residues. Germline V gene lookup returns CDR1 LGHNA and CDR2 YSLEER. CDR3 in amino acids: CASSLGTQYTSEQFF. The CDR3 DNA follows: TGCGCCAGCAGCCTGGGGACTCAGTATACGAGTGAGCAGTTCTTC.

This clone was seen at least ten times. The chain is built from TRBV5-4 and TRBJ1-6; 10 nucleotides align to TRBD1. CDR1 and CDR2 (germline): SGHNT, YYREEE (reference sequence). V shed 2 bases, J shed 17 bases, and the junction held 4 bases outside the gene matches. This CDR3 is built from 12 residues. The CDR3 region has the DNA TGTGCCAGCAGCTTAGGGACAGGGGATGTCCACTTT. As protein: CASSLGTGDVHF. The entire variable domain, with the rest obtained from reference TRBV5-4 and TRBJ1-6, is as follows: ETGVTQSPTHLIKTRGQQVTLRCSSQSGHNTVSWYQQALGQGPQFIFQYYREEENGRGNFPPRFSGLQFPNYSSELNVNALELDDSALYLCASSLGTGDVHFGNGTRLTVT.

This clone was observed at least ten times. V is TRBV4-3 and J is TRBJ2-2; TRBD1 is a possible D gene (6 bases). Per the germline V gene, CDR1 is LGHNA and CDR2 is YSLEER. This CDR3 spans 17 amino acids. The V end was cut by 0 bases, the J end by 5 bases, with 16 bases between. The CDR3 loop is CASSQEVTGDGTGELFF. CDR3 DNA sequence: TGCGCCAGCAGCCAAGAAGTGACAGGAGACGGGACCGGGGAGCTGTTTTTT.

The gene calls are TRBV5-6 and TRBJ2-1, with 9 nucleotides matching TRBD1. The germline gives CDR1 SGHDT, CDR2 YYEEEE. V lost 4 bases, J lost 11 bases, and 7 bases stayed unmatched. The CDR3 runs to 13 residues. CDR3 DNA: TGTGCCAGCAGCCGTGGGACAGGGAGGAAGCAGTTCTTC. Residues: CASSRGTGRKQFF.

This clone is medium-sized. The CDR3 spells CASRKQGPSPLHF. The CDR3 nucleotides are TGTGCCAGCAGAAAACAGGGCCCGTCTCCCCTCCACTTT. The V call is TRBV27, the J call TRBJ1-6; possible D gene TRBD1, 6 bases. Germline CDR1 reads MNHEY; CDR2 reads SMNVEV (reference sequence). V was cut by 6 bases and J by 13 bases, with 16 bases left in between. The CDR3 sequence is 13 residues long.

This clone was observed a few times. A much larger clone differs from this one at a single base, so this may be a read error. The V and J genes are TRBV15 and TRBJ2-3; 10 nucleotides match TRBD2. The CDR3 contains 17 residues. Germline values: CDR1 LNHNV, CDR2 YYDKDF (reference sequence). The CDR3 nucleotides are TGTGCCCCCAGCCGCAGAGGACTAGCGGAAAGCACAGATACGCAGTATTTT. Translated, it gives CAPSRRGLAESTDTQYF. The complete variable domain, with remaining parts taken from reference TRBV15 and TRBJ2-3, reads DAMVIQNPRYQVTQFGKPVTLSCSQTLNHNVMYWYQQKSSQAPKLLFHYYDKDFNNEADTPDNFQSRRPNTSFCFLDIRSPGLGDTAMYLCAPSRRGLAESTDTQYFGPGTRLTVL.

With respect to this clone: Possible read error: a much larger clone is one base away. This rearrangement joins TRBV5-5 to TRBJ1-5, with 8 bases fitting TRBD1. CDR3 length: 16 amino acids. CDR1 and CDR2 from the germline V gene are SGHKS and YYEKEE (reference sequence). As DNA, the CDR3 is TGTGCCAGCAGCCTATCTACGACAGGGGTTAATCGGCCCCAGCATTTT. It yields the protein CASSLSTTGVNRPQHF.

This clone was seen repeatedly, ten times or more. Here the CDR3 DNA reads TGTGCCAGCAGCTTTCCGGACAGGGCCTATGGCTACACCTTC. It encodes CASSFPDRAYGYTF. The genes are TRBV7-8 and TRBJ1-2, with TRBD1 identical over 8 bases. The CDR3 has 14 residues. Losses at the gene ends were 3 bases for V and 4 bases for J; bases not matched to a gene: 4. CDR1 and CDR2 from the germline V gene are SGHVS and FQNEAQ.

The chain recombines TRBV28 with TRBJ2-2, with D tentatively TRBD2 (5 bases). Trimming removed 6 bases from V and 3 bases from J, with 14 bases in between. This CDR3 has 15 amino acids. Per the germline V gene, CDR1 is MDHEN and CDR2 is SYDVKM. The CDR3 region has the DNA TGTGCCAGCAGGTCCCCAGCGGTGGACACCGGGGAGCTGTTTTTT. Residues: CASRSPAVDTGELFF.

This clone has ten or more counts. The chain carries TRBV7-9 and TRBJ2-5, with D perhaps being TRBD1 or TRBD2 (8 bases each). Trimming shortened V by 5 bases and J by 4 bases, and 17 bases separated the two germline ends. Germline CDR1 SEHNR, CDR2 FQNEAQ (reference sequence). CDR3 length: 15 residues. The CDR3, as DNA: TGTGCCAGCAGCCGGGAGGGACAGGCCGGAGAGACCCAGTACTTC. The encoded protein is CASSREGQAGETQYF. Drawing the rest from reference TRBV7-9 and TRBJ2-5, the complete variable domain is DTGVSQNPRHKITKRGQNVTFRCDPISEHNRLYWYRQTLGQGPEFLTYFQNEAQLEKSRLLSDRFSAERPKGSFSTLEIQRTEQGDSAMYLCASSREGQAGETQYFGPGTRLLVL.

Ten or more counts support this clone. V usage is TRBV7-3 and J usage is TRBJ2-3, with TRBD2 identical over 10 bases. Germline assignment: CDR1 SGHTA and CDR2 FQGTGA. The CDR3 consists of 15 residues. The trim removed 4 bases at V and 4 bases at J, leaving 5 bases unmatched. CDR3 loop: CASSSSSGSSDTQYF. The CDR3 coding sequence is TGTGCCAGCAGCTCCTCTAGCGGGAGTTCAGATACGCAGTATTTT. Full variable domain (remainder filled in from reference TRBV7-3 and TRBJ2-3): GAGVSQTPSNKVTEKGKYVELRCDPISGHTALYWYRQSLGQGPEFLIYFQGTGAADDSGLPNDRFFAVRPEGSVSTLKIQRTERGDSAVYLCASSSSSGSSDTQYFGPGTRLTVL.

This clone was counted only a few times. One junction end disagrees with the germline gene, perhaps due to a read error. The chain is built from TRBV6-1 and TRBJ2-5, with D possibly matching TRBD2 (5 bases). Germline CDR1 reads MNHNS; CDR2 reads SASEGT. The CDR3 has 13 residues. CDR3 bases: TGTGCCAGCAGTGAAGTATGGGGAGAGGCCCAGTACTTC. This translates into CASSEVWGEAQYF.

Of note for this clone: A much larger clone lies one base from this, so it may be a read error. This chain links TRBV12-3 or TRBV12-4 with TRBJ1-4; D is unclear. The CDR3 totals 12 residues. The CDR3 nucleotides read TGTGCCATCAGTACCGGAGGCGGATGGAGGTTTTTC. Amino acids: CAISTGGGWRFF.

There are many counts of this clone. This sequence joins TRBV4-2 and TRBJ2-6; tentative D call: TRBD2 (5 bases). The CDR3 is made up of 17 amino acids. The germline CDR1 and CDR2 sequences are LGHNA and YNFKEQ. Between the trimmed V and J ends, which lost 2 bases and 0 bases, there was a span of 11 bases. CDR3 coding DNA: TGTGCCAGCAGCCAAAGTGGAGGACTCTCTGGGGCCAACGTCCTGACTTTC. It encodes CASSQSGGLSGANVLTF.

In this sample, this clone turned up many times. The rearrangement links TRBV5-8 to TRBJ2-7; D may be TRBD1 or TRBD2 (5 bases each). This CDR3 spans 16 amino acids. Germline V CDR1 and CDR2: SGHTS, YDEGEE. Trimming removed 4 bases from V and 3 bases from J, with 20 bases in between. Here the CDR3 DNA reads TGTGCCAGCAGCAGCAGGGCTAGCCGAAATCACTACGAGCAGTACTTC. It encodes CASSSRASRNHYEQYF.

This clone was counted many times. A read error may be the cause here, since a much bigger clone is one base away. The CDR3 loop reads CASSPWTGDANGYIF. Here the CDR3 DNA reads TGTGCCAGCAGTCCCTGGACAGGGGATGCGAATGGCTACATCTTC. This chain uses TRBV6-1 with TRBJ1-2, with 9 bases identical to TRBD1. The CDR3 loop spans 15 amino acids. Germline CDR1 is MNHNS and CDR2 is SASEGT.

This clone is medium-sized (0.01 to 0.1%) by share. This chain joins TRBV6-1 and TRBJ1-1; no firm D call. CDR3 length: 13 residues. The V gene lost 5 bases and the J gene lost 3 bases, with 10 bases spanning the gap. Looked up from germline, CDR1 is MNHNS and CDR2 is SASEGT. CDR3 residues: CASSRNWDTEAFF. The CDR3 DNA reads TGTGCCAGCAGTCGCAATTGGGACACTGAAGCTTTCTTT.

This clone has a handful of counts. This chain uses TRBV2 with TRBJ1-1; weak D call: TRBD1 (5 bases). The ends were cut back, 6 bases at V and 11 bases at J, with 10 bases in the middle. In germline, CDR1 is SNHLY, CDR2 FYNNEI. This CDR3 contains 10 residues. CDR3 in amino acids: CASSKTAAFF. The CDR3 DNA is TGTGCCAGCAGCAAGACAGCGGCTTTCTTT.

This clone showed up many times. The gene calls are TRBV27 and TRBJ1-5, with D hard to call. With 4 bases removed from V and 5 bases from J, the gap between germline ends came to 12 bases. Germline V lookup: CDR1 MNHEY, CDR2 SMNVEV (reference sequence). The CDR3 consists of 14 residues. The CDR3 nucleotides are TGTGCCAGCAGTTGGAAAGGGTCCGATCAGCCCCAGCATTTT. Translating gives CASSWKGSDQPQHF.